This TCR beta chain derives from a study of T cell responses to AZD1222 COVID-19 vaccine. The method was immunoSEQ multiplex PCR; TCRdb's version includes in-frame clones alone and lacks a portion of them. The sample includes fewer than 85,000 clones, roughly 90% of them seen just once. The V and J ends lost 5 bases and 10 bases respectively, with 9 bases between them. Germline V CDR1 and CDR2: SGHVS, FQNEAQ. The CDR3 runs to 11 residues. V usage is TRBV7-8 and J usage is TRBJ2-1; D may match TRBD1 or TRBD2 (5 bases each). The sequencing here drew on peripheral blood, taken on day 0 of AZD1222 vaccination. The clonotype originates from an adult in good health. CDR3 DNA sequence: TGTGCCAGCAGCCGGGACGGAGAGCAGTTCTTC. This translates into CASSRDGEQFF.